This TCR beta chain was observed in a study of OX40 agonist ivuxolimab in advanced cancers. Study background: Participants averaged about 60 years of age (range 23 to 79) and were 82.7% male. People who had prior anti-PD-1, anti-PD-L1 or anti-CTLA-4 therapy could take part, and around 39% had some.

The germline V and J ends were trimmed by 4 bases and 10 bases, with 17 bases remaining between them. CDR3 length: 15 amino acids. Germline V gene sequence: CDR1 MNHNY, CDR2 SVGAGI (reference sequence). In regard to this clone: The antigen is undetermined.

Measured with immunoSEQ multiplex PCR; TCRdb has only the in-frame clones, and not every one. The table lists about 15,000 clones, approximately 78% of them singletons. Study-wide results and limits: Doses of 0.1 to 3.0 mg/kg were accompanied by clonal expansion of CD4+ and CD8+ blood T cells by week 6. Still undetermined is the antigen specificity of the expanded peripheral T cells.

V is TRBV6-6 and J is TRBJ1-6; D gene uncertain. The sequencing used CD4+ or CD8+ T cells sorted from blood, collected in a trial of the OX40 agonist ivuxolimab. The clonotype comes from an adult with an advanced solid tumor such as melanoma, head and neck, liver or kidney cancer. As DNA, the CDR3 is TGTGCCAGCAGTTGGGGTACTGGAACGGGCTCACCCCTCCACTTT. Translating it yields CASSWGTGTGSPLHF.